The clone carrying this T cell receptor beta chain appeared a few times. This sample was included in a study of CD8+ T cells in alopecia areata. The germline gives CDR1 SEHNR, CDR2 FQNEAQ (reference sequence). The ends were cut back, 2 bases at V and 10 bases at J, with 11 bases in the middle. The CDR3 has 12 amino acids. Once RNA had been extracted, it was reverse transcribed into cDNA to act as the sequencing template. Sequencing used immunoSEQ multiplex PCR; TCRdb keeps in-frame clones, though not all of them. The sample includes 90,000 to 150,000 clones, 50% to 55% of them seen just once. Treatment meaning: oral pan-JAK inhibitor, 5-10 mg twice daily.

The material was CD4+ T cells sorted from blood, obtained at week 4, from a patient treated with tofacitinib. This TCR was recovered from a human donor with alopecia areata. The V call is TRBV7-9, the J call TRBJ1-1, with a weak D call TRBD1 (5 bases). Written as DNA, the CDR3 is TGTGCCAGCAGCTTAAACCAGGGTGGAGCTTTCTTT. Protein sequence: CASSLNQGGAFF.